This TCR beta chain derives from a study of shared clonotypes between healthy human individuals. The assay was carried out at the deep level. Every immunoSEQ plate was one replicate of a subset's evenly spread DNA. Assay: immunoSEQ multiplex PCR; the TCRdb copy retains only in-frame clones and omits some. Of over 700,000 clones in the sample, approximately 72% were seen once. The germline V gene encodes CDR1 MGHRA and CDR2 YSYEKL. Trimming took off 1 base at V and 8 bases at J, with 9 bases between the two ends. The CDR3 has 13 amino acids. Specimen: memory CD4+ T cells sorted from blood. The subset: CD45RA-negative fraction. The source is a woman under 40 in good health. This chain connects TRBV4-1 to TRBJ2-1, with unresolved D. CDR3 amino acids: CASSQGGIDEQFF. In DNA, the CDR3 is TGCGCCAGCAGCCAAGGAGGCATCGATGAGCAGTTCTTC.